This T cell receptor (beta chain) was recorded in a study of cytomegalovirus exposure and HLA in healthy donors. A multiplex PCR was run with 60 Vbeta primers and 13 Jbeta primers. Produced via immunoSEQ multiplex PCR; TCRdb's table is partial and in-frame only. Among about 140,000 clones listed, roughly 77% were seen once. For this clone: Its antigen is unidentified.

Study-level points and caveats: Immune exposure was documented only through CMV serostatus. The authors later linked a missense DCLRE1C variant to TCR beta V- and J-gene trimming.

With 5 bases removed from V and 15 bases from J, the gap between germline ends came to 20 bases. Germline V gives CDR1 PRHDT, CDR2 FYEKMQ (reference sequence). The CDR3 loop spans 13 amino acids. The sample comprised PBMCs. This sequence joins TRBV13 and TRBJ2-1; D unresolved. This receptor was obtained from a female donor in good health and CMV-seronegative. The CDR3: CASSPASAPPPFF. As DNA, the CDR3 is TGTGCCAGCAGCCCTGCGAGCGCTCCCCCTCCGTTCTTC. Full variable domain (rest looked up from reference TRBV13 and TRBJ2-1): AAGVIQSPRHLIKEKRETATLKCYPIPRHDTVYWYQQGPGQDPQFLISFYEKMQSDKGSIPDRFSAQQFSDYHSELNMSSLELGDSALYFCASSPASAPPPFFGPGTRLTVL.